Each of the 21 T cell receptor beta chains below was sequenced from the same sample in a study of T cell changes during pregnancy in multiple sclerosis. Generated by immunoSEQ multiplex PCR, the TCRdb table keeps only in-frame clones and is missing some. The sample lists about 120,000 clones; 92% were seen once. The material sequenced was peripheral blood, taken in the third trimester of pregnancy. All receptors derive from a female donor with multiple sclerosis, enrolled in a pregnancy study.

The chain carries TRBV6-1 and TRBJ1-1; tentatively, D is TRBD1 (5 bases). The CDR3 spans 14 residues. With 6 bases removed from V and 0 bases from J, the gap between germline ends came to 11 bases. The germline gives CDR1 MNHNS, CDR2 SASEGT. DNA for the CDR3: TGTGCCAGCAGGCAGGGAAACATGAACACTGAAGCTTTCTTT. It translates to CASRQGNMNTEAFF.

The V call is TRBV6-6, the J call TRBJ2-5; D perhaps matches TRBD1 (5 bases). Germline CDR1 MNHNY, CDR2 SVGAGI (reference sequence). Trimming stripped 2 bases from V and 0 bases from J, with 10 bases between. The CDR3 is 15 amino acids. This CDR3 is CASSYALTDQETQYF. The CDR3 coding sequence is TGTGCCAGCAGTTACGCCCTGACAGACCAAGAGACCCAGTACTTC.

This chain uses TRBV2 with TRBJ1-3; no firm D call. V was cut by 7 bases and J by 0 bases, with 10 bases left in between. Germline loops: CDR1 SNHLY, CDR2 FYNNEI. This CDR3 contains 14 residues. The DNA for the CDR3 is TGTGCCAGCACTGCGGAGCACTCTGGAAACACCATATATTTT. Protein sequence: CASTAEHSGNTIYF.

V and J are TRBV27 and TRBJ2-7, with 9 nucleotides matching TRBD1. After removal of 2 bases from V and 2 bases from J, the junction contained 10 bases not matched to a gene. The CDR3 covers 17 residues. Germline V gene data show CDR1 as MNHEY and CDR2 as SMNVEV (reference sequence). CDR3 residues: CASSLTVPGQGPYEQYF. Here the CDR3 DNA reads TGTGCCAGCAGTTTAACCGTTCCGGGACAGGGCCCCTACGAGCAGTACTTC.

The chain employs TRBV7-9 and TRBJ2-3; D is perhaps TRBD2 (6 bases). The V gene lost 3 bases and the J gene lost 5 bases, with 12 bases spanning the gap. CDR3 size: 14 residues. Germline CDR1 is SEHNR and CDR2 is FQNEAQ (reference sequence). DNA for the CDR3: TGTGCCAGCAGCTTGGGGGGAGTGGGAGATACGCAGTATTTT. Translating gives CASSLGGVGDTQYF.

This chain uses TRBV27 with TRBJ2-3; maybe TRBD2 (6 bases). V was clipped by 8 bases and J by 2 bases, with 14 bases between them. Germline loops: CDR1 MNHEY, CDR2 SMNVEV (reference sequence). CDR3 length: 14 amino acids. CDR3 DNA: TGTGCCAGCGGTGTCGCGGGGCCCACAGATACGCAGTATTTT. It translates to CASGVAGPTDTQYF.

This clone was found once. This chain links TRBV7-8 with TRBJ1-5; D might be TRBD1 (6 bases). The ends were cut back, 5 bases at V and 4 bases at J, with 6 bases in the middle. Germline V gene sequence: CDR1 SGHVS, CDR2 FQNEAQ. This CDR3 has 12 amino acids. This CDR3 reads CASSQGNQPQHF. The CDR3 nucleotides are TGTGCCAGCAGCCAGGGGAATCAGCCCCAGCATTTT.

The CDR3 spells CASSLQGDEQFF. The CDR3 bases are TGTGCCAGCAGCCTACAGGGGGATGAGCAGTTCTTC. The rearrangement joins TRBV11-2 to TRBJ2-1; 8 bases fit TRBD1. The CDR3 has 12 amino acids. Germline V gene sequence: CDR1 SGHAT, CDR2 FQNNGV. Unmatched junction bases numbered 2, after V lost 5 bases and J lost 8 bases. The whole variable domain, remainder taken from reference TRBV11-2 and TRBJ2-1, is EAGVAQSPRYKIIEKRQSVAFWCNPISGHATLYWYQQILGQGPKLLIQFQNNGVVDDSQLPKDRFSAERLKGVDSTLKIQPAKLEDSAVYLCASSLQGDEQFFGPGTRLTVL.

This chain links TRBV7-2 with TRBJ2-1; unclear D gene. Germline V gives CDR1 SGHTA, CDR2 FQGNSA. CDR3 length: 15 amino acids. Trimming took 0 bases from V and 9 from J, leaving 15 bases between them. This CDR3 reads CASSLAFKTASEQFF. DNA for the CDR3: TGTGCCAGCAGCTTAGCTTTTAAAACAGCCAGTGAGCAGTTCTTC.

The V call is TRBV5-4, the J call TRBJ2-3; weak D call: TRBD2 (5 bases). Germline values: CDR1 SGHNT, CDR2 YYREEE (reference sequence). V was cut by 0 bases and J by 0 bases, with 11 bases left in between. The CDR3 contains 16 residues. Here the CDR3 reads CASSLVGSLSTDTQYF. The CDR3 DNA follows: TGTGCCAGCAGCTTGGTTGGGAGCCTGAGCACAGATACGCAGTATTTT.

V usage is TRBV19 and J usage is TRBJ1-5; weak D call: TRBD1 (5 bases). From germline, CDR1 is LNHDA and CDR2 SQIVND (reference sequence). CDR3 length: 15 residues. Trimming left V 3 bases short and J 2 bases short, with 11 bases between. The CDR3 DNA follows: TGTGCCAGTAGTATGGGGGGTATGGGCAATCAGCCCCAGCATTTT. This encodes CASSMGGMGNQPQHF.

The chain carries TRBV11-2 and TRBJ2-7, with 8 bases lining up with TRBD2. Germline V CDR1 and CDR2: SGHAT, FQNNGV. CDR3 length: 15 residues. With 1 base clipped from V and 3 bases from J, the junction kept 5 bases outside the gene matches. CDR3 loop: CASSLVAGGLYEQYF. Written as DNA, the CDR3 is TGTGCCAGCAGCTTAGTTGCGGGAGGTCTCTACGAGCAGTACTTC. Full variable domain (outside the CDR3, taken from reference TRBV11-2 and TRBJ2-7): EAGVAQSPRYKIIEKRQSVAFWCNPISGHATLYWYQQILGQGPKLLIQFQNNGVVDDSQLPKDRFSAERLKGVDSTLKIQPAKLEDSAVYLCASSLVAGGLYEQYFGPGTRLTVT.

This chain connects TRBV6-1 to TRBJ2-7; 7 positions agree with TRBD1. V lost 5 bases, J lost 2 bases, and 3 bases stayed unmatched. The V gene's germline CDR1 is MNHNS and CDR2 SASEGT. CDR3 length equals 13 residues. The CDR3 region is CASSRDSTYEQYF. CDR3 nucleotide sequence: TGTGCCAGCAGTCGGGACAGTACCTACGAGCAGTACTTC.

The gene calls are TRBV5-1 and TRBJ2-5, with 9 positions matching TRBD2. The CDR3 sequence is 17 residues long. Losses at the gene ends were 4 bases for V and 0 bases for J; bases not matched to a gene: 10. The germline V gene encodes CDR1 SGHRS and CDR2 YFSETQ. This chain's CDR3 is CASSLAVSGGYQETQYF. DNA of the CDR3: TGCGCCAGCAGCCTAGCCGTGAGCGGGGGGTACCAAGAGACCCAGTACTTC.

The rearrangement links TRBV11-3 to TRBJ2-7; 7 bases match TRBD1. The CDR3 sequence is 13 residues long. The V and J ends lost 5 bases and 0 bases, in that order; junction bases with no gene match: 1. Germline CDR1 and CDR2: SGHNT and YENEEA. The CDR3 loop is CASSTGASYEQYF. CDR3 nucleotides: TGTGCCAGCAGCACAGGGGCCTCCTACGAGCAGTACTTC.

V usage is TRBV28 and J usage is TRBJ2-1; 13 bases match TRBD2. Germline V CDR1 and CDR2: MDHEN, SYDVKM. V dropped 6 bases and J dropped 7; count of bases not matched to a gene: 3. This CDR3 region has 14 residues. CDR3 region: CASRRTSGGNEQFF. CDR3 coding DNA: TGTGCCAGCAGGAGGACTAGCGGGGGAAATGAGCAGTTCTTC.

V gene TRBV2 combines with J gene TRBJ1-2, with TRBD1 matching 12 bases. The CDR3 runs 14 residues. Per germline, CDR1 SNHLY and CDR2 FYNNEI. After removal of 4 bases from V and 3 bases from J, the junction contained 0 bases not matched to a gene. The CDR3 protein is CASSGDRGHYGYTF. As DNA, the CDR3 is TGTGCCAGCAGTGGGGACAGGGGGCACTATGGCTACACCTTC.

The chain combines TRBV30 with TRBJ1-6; the D is unclear. V was trimmed by 1 base and J by 11 bases, leaving 12 bases between them. Germline CDR1 reads GTSNPN; CDR2 reads SVGIG (reference sequence). CDR3 length equals 13 residues. CDR3 sequence: CAWSARGVTPLHF. The DNA of the CDR3 is TGTGCCTGGAGTGCCCGAGGTGTGACACCCCTCCACTTT.

The chain couples TRBV5-5 to TRBJ1-6; D is perhaps TRBD1 (6 bases). The ends were cut back, 1 base at V and 6 bases at J, with 8 bases in the middle. CDR1 is SGHKS and CDR2 is YYEKEE in the germline V gene (reference sequence). CDR3 length equals 14 residues. For the CDR3, the DNA is TGTGCCAGCAGCTTGCTGGACAGTAATTCACCCCTCCACTTT. It is translated as CASSLLDSNSPLHF.

The chain is built from TRBV7-7 and TRBJ2-2, with D perhaps TRBD1 (6 bases). The V end was cut by 1 base, the J end by 5 bases, with 8 bases between. The CDR3 runs to 14 residues. Germline CDR1 reads SSHAT; CDR2 reads FNYEAQ (reference sequence). CDR3 nucleotide sequence: TGTGCCAGCAGCTTAGACAGGGTTACCGGGGAGCTGTTTTTT. Its translation: CASSLDRVTGELFF.

CDR3: CASSLATGGEQPQHF. CDR3 DNA: TGTGCCAGCAGCTTAGCGACAGGGGGCGAACAGCCCCAGCATTTT. V gene TRBV7-6 combines with J gene TRBJ1-5; 10 bases line up with TRBD1. Looked up from germline, CDR1 is SGHVS and CDR2 is FNYEAQ. V shed 0 bases, J shed 7 bases, and the junction held 3 bases outside the gene matches. The CDR3 sequence is 15 residues long.